This entry is about one TCR beta chain. What it binds is unknown. This record belongs to a study of T-cell reconstitution after alpha-beta-depleted transplantation in children. General study findings and limits: T-cell counts and diversity at one year following transplant were attributed mainly to newly produced T cells. For some patients, TCRbeta diversity was high at day 60 because of recipient T cells and thymic progenitors that survived. Alpha-beta T cells present about two months after transplant were reported to originate from several hundred expanded graft clones.

Unique molecular identifiers tagged the TCRbeta library. From the PCR reads, TCRdb called clonotypes with MiXCR, one entry per CDR3 protein. The sample consists of around 190,000 distinct CDR3 sequences, approximately 6.3% of them appearing once. The germline V gene encodes CDR1 MDHEN and CDR2 SYDVKM. The CDR3 consists of 14 residues. Trimming at V came to 6 bases and at J to 6 bases, leaving 5 bases not matched to a gene. The material was PBMCs, obtained before TCRalphabeta/CD19-depleted stem cell transplant. The rearrangement joins TRBV28 to TRBJ1-5, with 10 nucleotides matching TRBD1. This clonotype was obtained from a boy younger than 10 with acute lymphoblastic leukemia, due to receive a stem cell transplant. CDR3 in amino acids: CASSLDRGFQPQHF. The CDR3 DNA sequence: TGTGCCAGCAGCCTGGACAGGGGGTTTCAGCCCCAGCATTTT.